A selection of T cell receptor beta chains follows, all from one sample in a study of blood T cells in healthy people across ages. Using its own MiXCR run on the 5' RACE reads, TCRdb lists one record per CDR3 protein. Among about 720,000 distinct CDR3 sequences listed, just under 25% were seen once. The data also belong to a second study, concerning T cells of mothers and their children.

Sequencing was carried out using blood. The receptor set was obtained from a boy younger than 18 in good health. Each CDR3 is given with its conserved first and last residue. A D gene is named only where the DNA matches it firmly. Only part of the rows carry a size: once, few, many, or a class if the clone is expanded.

V	size	J	D	DNA	CDR3
TRBV6-2/TRBV6-3	few	TRBJ1-5	NA	TGTGCCAGCAGTCCAGATACAGGGTTTCGCAATCAGCCCCAGCATTTT	CASSPDTGFRNQPQHF
TRBV20-1	NA	TRBJ2-3	NA	TGCAGTGCTAATAAATGGGACGGAGGCACAGATACGCAGTATTTT	CSANKWDGGTDTQYF
TRBV20-1	NA	TRBJ2-7	NA	TGCAGTGCTAGACCCACAGGGACCGAAAGAGGCGAGCAGTACTTC	CSARPTGTERGEQYF
TRBV6-2/TRBV6-3	NA	TRBJ2-1	NA	TGTGCCAGCATCTTTCGGGGGGCCCAGCACAATGAGCAGTTCTTC	CASIFRGAQHNEQFF
TRBV29-1	few	TRBJ2-2	NA	TGCAGCGTTCTAAGGCAGATCACCGGGGAGCTGTTTTTT	CSVLRQITGELFF
TRBV7-6	few	TRBJ2-6	NA	TGTGCCAGCAGCTTAGCGCGGACCTCTGGGGCCAACGTCCTGACTTTC	CASSLARTSGANVLTF
TRBV4-3	many	TRBJ2-3	TRBD2	TGCGCCAGCAGCCAAGATCCAACTAGCGGAGTTAGCACAGATACGCAGTATTTT	CASSQDPTSGVSTDTQYF
TRBV7-6	NA	TRBJ2-5	NA	TGTGCCAGCAGCTCTAAGGGGGGGGCCCAGTACTTC	CASSSKGGAQYF
TRBV6-1	few	TRBJ2-1	TRBD2	TGTGCCAGCAGTGAAGGTAGCGGGAGTATCTATGAGCAGTTCTTC	CASSEGSGSIYEQFF
TRBV7-2	NA	TRBJ1-4	TRBD1	TGTGCCAGCAGCGTACAGGGGGCAACTAATGAAAAACTGTTTTTT	CASSVQGATNEKLFF
TRBV5-1	NA	TRBJ2-5	TRBD1	TGCGCCAGCAGCATTCCCGGGACAGGGGAGGAGACCCAGTACTTC	CASSIPGTGEETQYF
TRBV12-3/TRBV12-4	few	TRBJ1-5	NA	TGTGCCAGCAGTTTGGCCGTGGGGAGGGTTAGCAATCAGCCCCAGCATTTT	CASSLAVGRVSNQPQHF
TRBV28	many	TRBJ1-1	NA	TGTGCCAGCAGCCTCCGGACAGCAAACACTGAAGCTTTCTTT	CASSLRTANTEAFF
TRBV3-1	NA	TRBJ2-7	NA	TGTGCCAGCAGCCAAGTACTAAGGGGGTCTCGGGAGCAGTACTTC	CASSQVLRGSREQYF
TRBV4-3	few	TRBJ2-1	NA	TGCGCCAGCAGCCCCGGGCTAGCAGATGATGAGCAGTTCTTC	CASSPGLADDEQFF
TRBV7-6	few	TRBJ2-3	TRBD2	TGTGCCAGCAGCTGGACTAGCGGGGCGACAGATACGCAGTATTTT	CASSWTSGATDTQYF
TRBV12-3/TRBV12-4	few	TRBJ1-5	TRBD1	TGTGCCAGCAGTTTGGGGGACAGCCTCAATCAGCCCCAGCATTTT	CASSLGDSLNQPQHF